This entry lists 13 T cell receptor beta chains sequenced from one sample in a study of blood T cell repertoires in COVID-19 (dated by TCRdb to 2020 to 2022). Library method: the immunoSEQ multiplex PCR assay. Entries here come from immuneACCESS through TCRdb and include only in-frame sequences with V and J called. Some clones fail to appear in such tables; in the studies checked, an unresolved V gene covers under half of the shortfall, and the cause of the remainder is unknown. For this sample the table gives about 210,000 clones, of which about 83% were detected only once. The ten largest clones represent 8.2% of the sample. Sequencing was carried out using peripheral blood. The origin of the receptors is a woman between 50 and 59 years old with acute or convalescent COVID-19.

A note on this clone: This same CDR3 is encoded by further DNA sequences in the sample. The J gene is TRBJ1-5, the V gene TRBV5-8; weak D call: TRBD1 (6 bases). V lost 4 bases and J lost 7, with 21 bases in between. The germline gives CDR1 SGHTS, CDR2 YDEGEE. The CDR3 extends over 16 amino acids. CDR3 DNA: TGTGCCAGCAGCAGCATGTGGGGGGGCGGGGGGCAGCCCCAGCATTTT. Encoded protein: CASSSMWGGGGQPQHF. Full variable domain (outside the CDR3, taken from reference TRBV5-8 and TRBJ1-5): EAGVTQSPTHLIKTRGQQATLRCSPISGHTSVYWYQQALGLGLQFLLWYDEGEERNRGNFPPRFSGRQFPNYSSELNVNALELEDSALYLCASSSMWGGGGQPQHFGDGTRLSIL.

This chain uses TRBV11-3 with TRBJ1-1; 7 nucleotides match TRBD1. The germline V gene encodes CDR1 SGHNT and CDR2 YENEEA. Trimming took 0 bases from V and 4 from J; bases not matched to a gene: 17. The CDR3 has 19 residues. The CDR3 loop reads CASSLESLGLTGYATEAFF. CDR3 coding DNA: TGTGCCAGCAGCTTAGAATCCCTAGGATTGACAGGGTATGCCACTGAAGCTTTCTTT.

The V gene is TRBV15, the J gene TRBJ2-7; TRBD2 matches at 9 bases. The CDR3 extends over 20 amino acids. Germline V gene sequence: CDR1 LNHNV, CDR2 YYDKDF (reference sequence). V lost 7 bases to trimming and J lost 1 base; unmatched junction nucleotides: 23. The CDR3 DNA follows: TGTGCCACCAACCGAAGACAGGGAAGGACTAGCGAGTCCCTATCCTACGAGCAGTACTTC. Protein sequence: CATNRRQGRTSESLSYEQYF.

CDR3 sequence reads: CASSLSPLEGYTF. CDR3 bases: TGTGCCAGCAGCTTGAGCCCTTTGGAGGGCTACACCTTC. V and J are TRBV5-6 and TRBJ1-2; no clear D. The CDR3 has 13 amino acids. The germline V and J ends were trimmed by 1 base and 8 bases, with 12 bases remaining between them. From germline, CDR1 is SGHDT and CDR2 YYEEEE.

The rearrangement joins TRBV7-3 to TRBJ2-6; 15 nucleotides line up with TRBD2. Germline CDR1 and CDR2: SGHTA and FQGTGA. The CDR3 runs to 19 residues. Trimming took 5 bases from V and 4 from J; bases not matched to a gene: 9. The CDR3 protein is CASSASGTSGRQGANVLTF. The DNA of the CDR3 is TGTGCCAGCAGCGCGTCCGGGACTAGCGGGAGGCAAGGGGCCAACGTCCTGACTTTC.

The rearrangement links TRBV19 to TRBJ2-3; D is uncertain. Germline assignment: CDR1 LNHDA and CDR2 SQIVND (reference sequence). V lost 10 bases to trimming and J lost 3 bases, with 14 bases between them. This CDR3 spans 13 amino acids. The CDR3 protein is CATRPGWTDTQYF. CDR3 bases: TGTGCCACAAGACCCGGGTGGACAGATACGCAGTATTTT. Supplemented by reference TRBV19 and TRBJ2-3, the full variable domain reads DGGITQSPKYLFRKEGQNVTLSCEQNLNHDAMYWYRQDPGQGLRLIYYSQIVNDFQKGDIAEGYSVSREKKESFPLTVTSAQKNPTAFYLCATRPGWTDTQYFGPGTRLTVL.

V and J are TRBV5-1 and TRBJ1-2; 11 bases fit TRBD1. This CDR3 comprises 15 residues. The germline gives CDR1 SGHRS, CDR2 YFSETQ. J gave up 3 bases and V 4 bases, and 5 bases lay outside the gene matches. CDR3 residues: CASSPGQGAYYGYTF. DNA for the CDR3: TGCGCCAGCAGCCCCGGACAGGGGGCTTACTATGGCTACACCTTC.

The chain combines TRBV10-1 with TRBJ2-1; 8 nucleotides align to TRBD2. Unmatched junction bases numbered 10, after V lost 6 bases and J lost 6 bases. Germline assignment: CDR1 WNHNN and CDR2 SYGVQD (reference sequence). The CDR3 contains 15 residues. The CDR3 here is CASSQRASGPNEQFF. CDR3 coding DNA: TGCGCCAGCAGCCAGAGGGCTAGCGGGCCCAATGAGCAGTTCTTC.

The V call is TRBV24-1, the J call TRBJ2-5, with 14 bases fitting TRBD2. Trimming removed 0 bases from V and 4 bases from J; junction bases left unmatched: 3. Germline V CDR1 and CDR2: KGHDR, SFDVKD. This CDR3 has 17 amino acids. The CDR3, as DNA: TGTGCCACCAGTGATTTGCAAGGGACTAGCGGGAGAGAGACCCAGTACTTC. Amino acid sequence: CATSDLQGTSGRETQYF.

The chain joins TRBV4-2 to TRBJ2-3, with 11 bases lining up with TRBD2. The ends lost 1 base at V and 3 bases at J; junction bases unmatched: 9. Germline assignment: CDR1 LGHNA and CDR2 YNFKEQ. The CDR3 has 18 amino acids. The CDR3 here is CASSQVGTSGRYTDTQYF. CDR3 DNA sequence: TGTGCCAGCAGCCAAGTAGGGACTAGCGGCCGATATACAGATACGCAGTATTTT.

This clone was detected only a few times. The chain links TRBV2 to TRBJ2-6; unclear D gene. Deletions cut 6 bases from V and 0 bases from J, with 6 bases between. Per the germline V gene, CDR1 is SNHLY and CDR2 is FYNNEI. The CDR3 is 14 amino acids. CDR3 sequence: CASRDISGANVLTF. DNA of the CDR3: TGTGCCAGCAGAGACATCTCTGGGGCCAACGTCCTGACTTTC.

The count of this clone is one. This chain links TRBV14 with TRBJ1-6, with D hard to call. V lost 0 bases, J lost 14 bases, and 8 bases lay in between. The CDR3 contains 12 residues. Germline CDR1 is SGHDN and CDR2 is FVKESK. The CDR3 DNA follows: TGTGCCAGCAGCCAAGATTCGAGGGCCCTCCACTTT. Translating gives CASSQDSRALHF.

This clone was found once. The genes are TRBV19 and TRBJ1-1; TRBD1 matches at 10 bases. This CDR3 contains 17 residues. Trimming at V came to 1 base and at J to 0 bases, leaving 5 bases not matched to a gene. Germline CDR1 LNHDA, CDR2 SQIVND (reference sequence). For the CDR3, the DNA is TGTGCCAGTAGTATAGGACAGGGGGCAACCATGAACACTGAAGCTTTCTTT. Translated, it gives CASSIGQGATMNTEAFF. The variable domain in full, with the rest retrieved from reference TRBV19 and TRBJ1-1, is DGGITQSPKYLFRKEGQNVTLSCEQNLNHDAMYWYRQDPGQGLRLIYYSQIVNDFQKGDIAEGYSVSREKKESFPLTVTSAQKNPTAFYLCASSIGQGATMNTEAFFGQGTRLTVV.